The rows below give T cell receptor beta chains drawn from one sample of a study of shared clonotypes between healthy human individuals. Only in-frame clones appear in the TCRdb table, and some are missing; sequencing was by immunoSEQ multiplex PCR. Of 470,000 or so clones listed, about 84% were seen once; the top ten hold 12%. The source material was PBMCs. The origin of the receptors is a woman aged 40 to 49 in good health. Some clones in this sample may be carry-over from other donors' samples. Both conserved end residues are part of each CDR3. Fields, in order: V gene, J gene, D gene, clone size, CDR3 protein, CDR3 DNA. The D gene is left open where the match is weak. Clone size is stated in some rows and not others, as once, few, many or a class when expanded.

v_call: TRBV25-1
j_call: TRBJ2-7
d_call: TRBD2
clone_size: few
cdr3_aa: CASSPRGGYEQYF
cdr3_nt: TGTGCCAGCAGTCCCCGGGGGGGGTACGAGCAGTACTTC

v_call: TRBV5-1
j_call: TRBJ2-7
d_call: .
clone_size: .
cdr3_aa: CASSLGSTNSYEQYF
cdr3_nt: TGCGCCAGCAGCTTAGGTTCGACCAACTCCTACGAGCAGTACTTC

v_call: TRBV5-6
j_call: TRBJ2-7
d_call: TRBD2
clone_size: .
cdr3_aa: CASSLSGRATEQYF
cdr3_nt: TGTGCCAGCAGCCTTAGCGGGAGGGCCACCGAGCAGTACTTC

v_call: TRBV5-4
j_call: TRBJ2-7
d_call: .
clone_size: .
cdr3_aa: CASTPGSSGRGEQYF
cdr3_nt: TGTGCCAGCACTCCCGGATCCTCGGGGAGAGGGGAGCAGTACTTC

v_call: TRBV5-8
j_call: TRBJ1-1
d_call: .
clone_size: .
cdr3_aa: CASSPGFTEAFF
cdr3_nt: TGTGCCAGCAGCCCAGGGTTCACTGAAGCTTTCTTT

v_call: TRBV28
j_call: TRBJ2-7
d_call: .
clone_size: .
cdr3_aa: CASSLWGSYEQYF
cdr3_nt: TGTGCCAGCAGTTTATGGGGCTCCTACGAGCAGTACTTC

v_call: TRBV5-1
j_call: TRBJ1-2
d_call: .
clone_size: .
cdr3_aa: CASSPTDLYGYTF
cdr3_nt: TGCGCCAGCAGCCCGACCGACCTCTATGGCTACACCTTC

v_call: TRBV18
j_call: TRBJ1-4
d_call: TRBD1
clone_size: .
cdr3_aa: CASSRSRQGTNEKLFF
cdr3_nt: TGTGCCAGCTCAAGGTCCCGACAGGGAACTAATGAAAAACTGTTTTTT

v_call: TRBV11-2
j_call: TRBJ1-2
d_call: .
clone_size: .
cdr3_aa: CASSPVRGPNYGYTF
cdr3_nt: TGTGCCAGCAGCCCCGTCAGGGGTCCTAACTATGGCTACACCTTC

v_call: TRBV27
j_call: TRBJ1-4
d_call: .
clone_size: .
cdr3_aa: CASSLYGANEKLFF
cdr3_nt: TGTGCCAGCAGTTTATACGGGGCTAATGAAAAACTGTTTTTT

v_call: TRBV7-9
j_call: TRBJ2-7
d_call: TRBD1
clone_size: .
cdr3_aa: CASSPRDRGSYEQYF
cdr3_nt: TGTGCCAGCAGCCCCAGGGACAGGGGATCTTACGAGCAGTACTTC

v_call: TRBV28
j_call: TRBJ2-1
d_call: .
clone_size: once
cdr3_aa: CASHRDLLSNEQFF
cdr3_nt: TGTGCCAGTCACCGGGACCTCTTATCCAATGAGCAGTTCTTC

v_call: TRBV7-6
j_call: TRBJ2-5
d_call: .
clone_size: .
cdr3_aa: CASSIQGWETQYF
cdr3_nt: TGTGCCAGCAGCATACAGGGTTGGGAGACCCAGTACTTC

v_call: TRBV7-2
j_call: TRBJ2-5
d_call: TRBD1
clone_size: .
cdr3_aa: CASSYRDRGRETQYF
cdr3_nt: TGTGCCAGCAGCTACCGGGACAGGGGTCGGGAGACCCAGTACTTC

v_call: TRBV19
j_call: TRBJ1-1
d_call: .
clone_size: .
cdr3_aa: CASSMRRGTEASF
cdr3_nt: TGTGCCAGTAGTATGAGACGGGGGACTGAAGCCTCCTTT

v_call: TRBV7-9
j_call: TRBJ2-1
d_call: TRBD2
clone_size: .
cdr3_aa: CASSLDAGGYNEQFF
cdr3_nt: TGTGCCAGCAGCTTAGACGCGGGGGGGTACAATGAGCAGTTCTTC